The TCR beta chain under discussion was sequenced for a study of shared clonotypes between healthy human individuals. The CDR3 has 12 amino acids. The J segment lost 16 bases and the V segment lost 1 base, leaving 7 bases of the junction unmatched. CDR1 and CDR2 (germline): GTSNPN, SVGIG (reference sequence). The material for each subset, its genomic DNA, was split evenly across several immunoSEQ plates. Measured with immunoSEQ multiplex PCR; TCRdb has only the in-frame clones, and not every one. The sample shows approximately 2,300,000 clones, just under 95% of them seen only once. The V call is TRBV30, the J call TRBJ2-4, with 10 bases fitting TRBD1. The origin of this receptor is a young man in good health. Some clones in this sample may be carry-over from other donors' samples. The sequenced sample was naive CD4+ T cells from PBMCs. Noted subset: CD45RA+ positively selected. In DNA, the CDR3 is TGTGCCTGGAGTGCCGGGACAGGGGATCGATACTTC. Translation: CAWSAGTGDRYF.